This T cell receptor beta chain came from a study of somatic mutations in cytotoxic T cells in rheumatoid arthritis (dated by TCRdb to the late 2010s). Regarding the research as a whole: Right after diagnosis and prior to the start of any treatment, about 29 ml EDTA of peripheral blood was drawn from patients. Some V beta antibody-stained T-cell populations were flow-sorted on a FACSAria II or Sony SH800 at nearly 100% purity, and sorted V beta1+ cells also underwent TCRB sequencing. To characterize clonality, the study used TCRB deep sequencing while asking whether somatic mutations are carried by expanded CD8+ T-cell clones in newly diagnosed, untreated rheumatoid arthritis. For 65 rheumatoid arthritis patients and 15 to 25 healthy controls, TCRB deep sequencing was carried out. The median ages of the patient and control groups were essentially identical. Beyond this particular receptor, the publication reports: CD8+ clonality increased with age in patients (Spearman r of about 0.5) but not in healthy controls. In about an eighth of the roughly 65 patients the largest CD8+ clone exceeded 20% of CD8+ cells, and several identical CD8+ TCRB sequences were shared between blood and synovial fluid. Rheumatoid arthritis patients and age-matched healthy controls did not significantly differ in CD8+ T-cell clonality. No adjustment for multiple comparisons was made for the slight TRBV07 underrepresentation in patients. It was unknown which antigens the expanded CD8+ clones targeted, and their absence from virus-specific databases did not exclude viral specificity.

With regard to this clone: The specificity of this receptor is unknown. Nothing much larger sits one base from this clone, and base qualities are not available.

Sequencing of TCRB CDR3 was done on genomic DNA with the immunoSEQ assay. In the original analysis: When patient CD8+ clones exceeding 1% were checked against published virus-specific TCRB sequences, only a few matched. Only productive TCRB rearrangements were included in the analyses. Defining a clone by its unique TCRB CDR3 sequence, the study calculated clonality as a productive clonality index derived from Shannon entropy. To calculate repertoire overlap between two samples, the template counts of each clone were considered relative to each sample's total templates. Flow cytometry-measured V-gene usage correlated with V-gene usage from TCRB sequencing, with a Spearman r of about 0.65. TCRdb provides this immuneACCESS table in a form limited to in-frame rearrangements. Some clones are lacking; in checked studies, under half of them reflect an unresolved V gene, and why the rest are absent is not known. That table furnishes V, J and clone size, whereas the DNA furnished D and trimming. The sample profile shows more than 2,500 clones; approximately 78% of them were found once. The ten largest account for around 52% of the sample.

CD4+ and CD8+ cells were isolated by positive magnetic bead selection on an AutoMACS, and purity was checked by flow cytometry. A TCR V beta antibody panel was used in flow cytometry to screen first for clonal expansions, which were then characterized by TCRB deep sequencing of sorted CD8+ fractions. Ficoll-Paque PLUS density gradient separation was used to isolate peripheral blood mononuclear cells. Using Nucleospin Tissue or Tissue XS kits, DNA was extracted from CD4-enriched, CD8-enriched or PBMC samples, with quantification by a Qubit 2.0 fluorometer. At the junction V is shortened by 6 bases and J by 2 bases, with 14 bases in between. As encoded in the germline V gene, CDR1 is SNHLY while CDR2 is FYNNEI. The cysteine opens and the phenylalanine closes a CDR3 of 16 amino acids. Kept here is only the CDR3 DNA, which spans 48 bases and is read in frame from base 1.

The clonotype comes from a man between 60 and 75 years old with rheumatoid arthritis. The sequenced material came from CD8+ T cells sorted from blood. The chain is encoded by TRBV2 joined to TRBJ1-6, and possibly TRBD1, on 5 matching bases. The CDR3 is CASSPREGTYNSPLHF. The DNA reads as follows: TGTGCCAGCAGCCCCCGGGAGGGGACCTATAATTCACCCCTCCACTTT. Reference TRBV2 and TRBJ1-6 proteins supply the regions before and after the CDR3; the full variable domain is: EPEVTQTPSHQVTQMGQEVILRCVPISNHLYFYWYRQILGQKVEFLVSFYNNEISEKSEIFDDQFSVERPDGSNFTLKIRSTKLEDSAMYFCASSPREGTYNSPLHFGNGTRLTVT.